The 14 T cell receptor beta chains below come from one sample, sequenced in a study of spatial heterogeneity in lung cancer. Overall study results and limits: Tumors with more nonsynonymous mutations had more expanded intratumoral alpha and beta TCRs.

Time point denoted: sample taken at primary tumor resection. TCRdb itself ran the 5' RACE reads through MiXCR, one entry per CDR3 protein. In the table there are 15,000 or so distinct CDR3 sequences, roughly 4.7% of which are singletons. Their recognized antigens are unknown. The source was lung tumor tissue, collected at surgery. These receptors were collected from a female donor with early-stage non-small cell lung cancer.

A word on this clonotype: The library was designed around alpha chains, so this beta chain is a stray read whose abundance carries little weight. V is TRBV10-3 and J is TRBJ1-6; 7 bases align to TRBD1. The V and J ends lost 4 bases and 6 bases, in that order; junction bases with no gene match: 6. The CDR3 contains 15 residues. Germline loops: CDR1 ENHRY, CDR2 SYGVKD. CDR3 sequence: CAISAKGAGNSPLHF. The CDR3 nucleotides read TGTGCCATCAGTGCGAAGGGGGCCGGTAATTCACCCCTCCACTTT.

This clonotype is termed medium-sized. This beta chain is off target for a library built for alpha chains, so its abundance means little. The chain uses TRBV4-1 and TRBJ1-5; TRBD1 aligns across 8 bases. Unmatched junction bases numbered 4, after V lost 0 bases and J lost 3 bases. Germline V gene sequence: CDR1 MGHRA, CDR2 YSYEKL. CDR3 length: 16 amino acids. The CDR3 here is CASSQDDRGVNQPQHF. CDR3 DNA sequence: TGCGCCAGCAGCCAAGATGACAGGGGCGTCAATCAGCCCCAGCATTTT.

This clonotype is categorized as medium-sized. The library was designed around alpha chains, so this beta chain is a stray read whose abundance carries little weight. The J gene is TRBJ2-1, the V gene TRBV24-1; D is perhaps TRBD1 (6 bases). The CDR3 consists of 14 residues. The ends were cut back, 2 bases at V and 7 bases at J, with 11 bases in the middle. Germline V gene lookup returns CDR1 KGHDR and CDR2 SFDVKD. Here the CDR3 DNA reads TGTGCCACCAGTGATTGGGGGCAGACTAATGAGCAGTTCTTC. Its translation is CATSDWGQTNEQFF.

This clonotype was counted ten times or more. This beta chain came through as a stray read in a library set up for alpha chains, and its size says little. The chain uses TRBV12-3 or TRBV12-4 and TRBJ2-7; unclear D gene. The CDR3 extends over 15 amino acids. The germline V and J ends were trimmed by 7 bases and 4 bases, with 20 bases remaining between them. Here the CDR3 reads CASTPREEISYEQYF. The CDR3 region has the DNA TGTGCCAGCACCCCAAGAGAGGAGATATCGTACGAGCAGTACTTC.

This clonotype has more than one count but fewer than ten. This beta chain lies outside the target of a library built for alpha chains; its clone size means little. The genes are TRBV6-5 and TRBJ1-5; a weak D match, TRBD1 (5 bases). Germline lookup yields CDR1 MNHEY and CDR2 SVGAGI. Trimming removed 0 bases from V and 7 bases from J, with 10 bases in between. This CDR3 is 14 amino acids long. The CDR3 loop reads CASSYSRAGQPQHF. CDR3 nucleotides: TGTGCCAGCAGTTACTCAAGGGCAGGGCAGCCCCAGCATTTT.

This clonotype was counted many times. This beta chain is off target for a library built for alpha chains, so its abundance means little. The genes are TRBV20-1 and TRBJ2-1; D unclear. This CDR3 is built from 15 residues. Germline CDR1 is DFQATT and CDR2 is SNEGSKA (reference sequence). Trimming cost V 5 bases and J 8 bases, with 22 bases left between them. The CDR3 region is CSARVAPRRLDEQFF. In nucleotides, the CDR3 is TGCAGTGCTCGGGTAGCCCCCCGTCGGTTGGATGAGCAGTTCTTC.

This clonotype was observed many times. In a library made to pick up alpha chains, this beta chain is a stray read with a size that means little. This sequence joins TRBV20-1 and TRBJ1-2; 7 bases agree with TRBD1. The CDR3 covers 14 residues. With V trimmed by 7 bases and J by 8 bases, 16 bases remained unmatched. Germline V lookup: CDR1 DFQATT, CDR2 SNEGSKA (reference sequence). CDR3 loop: CSVDGRGVPEGYTF. In nucleotides, the CDR3 is TGCAGTGTCGATGGCAGGGGGGTCCCGGAGGGCTACACCTTC.

This clonotype was seen at least ten times. A library made for alpha chains picked up this beta chain off target, so its size means little. The rearrangement links TRBV18 to TRBJ2-7; TRBD1 aligns across 10 bases. V dropped 4 bases and J dropped 7; count of bases not matched to a gene: 7. Germline CDR1 is KGHSH and CDR2 is LQKENI. The CDR3 extends over 14 amino acids. DNA of the CDR3: TGTGCCAGCTCACGGCCGGGACAGGGGTATGAGCAGTACTTC. Translation gives CASSRPGQGYEQYF.

A word on this clonotype: Just one base apart from a much larger clone, this may be a read error. This beta chain turned up in a library designed for alpha chains; as an off-target read, its abundance says little. The chain links TRBV6-2 or TRBV6-3 to TRBJ1-2; D call uncertain. CDR3 length equals 12 residues. The V gene lost 4 bases and the J gene lost 4 bases, with 7 bases spanning the gap. Germline V gene sequence: CDR1 MNHEY, CDR2 SVGEGT. This CDR3 is CASSLARYGYTF. The CDR3 DNA is TGTGCCAGCAGTTTGGCCCGCTATGGCTACACCTTC.

Judged by abundance, this clonotype is medium-sized. Little can be read into the size of this beta chain, an off-target read in a library designed for alpha chains. V gene TRBV3-1 combines with J gene TRBJ2-5, with unresolved D. This CDR3 spans 12 amino acids. The germline CDR1 and CDR2 sequences are LGHDT and YNNKEL (reference sequence). The V gene lost 4 bases and the J gene lost 5 bases, with 8 bases spanning the gap. CDR3 residues: CASSRSAETQYF. The CDR3 nucleotides are TGTGCCAGCAGCCGGTCGGCGGAGACCCAGTACTTC.

In regard to this clonotype: In a library made to pick up alpha chains, this beta chain is a stray read with a size that means little. The rearrangement uses TRBV7-2 and TRBJ2-3; D not resolved. The CDR3 has 11 amino acids. V was trimmed by 1 base and J by 10 bases, leaving 6 bases between them. Looked up from germline, CDR1 is SGHTA and CDR2 is FQGNSA. The CDR3 here is CASSLGTSQYF. CDR3 nucleotide sequence: TGTGCCAGCAGCTTAGGGACCTCGCAGTATTTT. Using reference TRBV7-2 and TRBJ2-3 for the parts outside the CDR3, the full variable domain is GAGVSQSPSNKVTEKGKDVELRCDPISGHTALYWYRQSLGQGLEFLIYFQGNSAPDKSGLPSDRFSAERTGGSVSTLTIQRTQQEDSAVYLCASSLGTSQYFGPGTRLTVL.

This clonotype was found many times. A library made for alpha chains picked up this beta chain off target, so its size means little. The rearrangement uses TRBV29-1 and TRBJ2-3, with D possibly matching TRBD1 (7 bases). CDR1 SQVTM and CDR2 ANQGSEA come from the germline V gene. CDR3 length equals 12 residues. Trimming cost V 5 bases and J 14 bases, with 20 bases left between them. The CDR3 protein is CSVFPAAGQPYF. CDR3 DNA: TGCAGCGTTTTTCCTGCCGCGGGACAGCCGTATTTT.

This clonotype was observed many times. Since the library was made to target alpha chains, this beta chain is a stray read and its abundance is not meaningful. The gene calls are TRBV12-3 or TRBV12-4 and TRBJ1-3, with 7 bases that match TRBD1. The V gene end was trimmed by 4 bases and the J gene end by 2 bases; junction bases not matched to a gene: 2. This CDR3 has 14 amino acids. As DNA, the CDR3 is TGTGCCAGCAGTTCTCAGGGGGCTGGAAACACCATATATTTT. It encodes CASSSQGAGNTIYF.

At least ten counts were recorded for this clonotype. The library was designed around alpha chains, so this beta chain is a stray read whose abundance carries little weight. The gene calls are TRBV12-3 or TRBV12-4 and TRBJ2-2, with 12 bases lining up with TRBD2. This CDR3 has 16 residues. Unmatched junction bases numbered 8, after V lost 5 bases and J lost 7 bases. The CDR3 DNA is TGTGCCAGCAGTGCGGGACTAGCGGGTACGAACGGGGAGCTGTTTTTT. This gives the protein CASSAGLAGTNGELFF.